Listed here are 17 T cell receptor beta chains from one sample, sequenced in a study of naive and memory T cell subsets. TCR cDNA received a 3' ligated oligonucleotide that carried a UMI. Ligated cDNA underwent four rounds of PCR with nested alpha and beta constant region primers and SP2. In TCRdb, the 5' RACE reads were re-called with MiXCR into one record per CDR3 protein. The sample has approximately 58,000 distinct CDR3 sequences, over 7% seen once. The receptor set was obtained from a male donor in good health.

The V gene is TRBV7-9, the J gene TRBJ2-3, with D perhaps TRBD1 (6 bases). CDR3 size: 14 residues. In germline, CDR1 is SEHNR, CDR2 FQNEAQ (reference sequence). V lost 2 bases to trimming and J lost 5 bases, with 11 bases between them. CDR3 sequence (DNA): TGTGCCAGCAGCTTACTGGGGGCGGGAGATACGCAGTATTTT. Translation gives CASSLLGAGDTQYF.

V gene TRBV11-2 combines with J gene TRBJ2-1, with 9 bases lining up with TRBD1. V dropped 1 base and J dropped 15; count of bases not matched to a gene: 13. CDR1 is SGHAT and CDR2 is FQNNGV in the germline V gene. This CDR3 has 15 residues. CDR3 residues: CASSLGLGQGWIGFF. In nucleotides, the CDR3 is TGTGCCAGCAGCTTAGGCCTGGGACAGGGATGGATAGGGTTCTTC.

This clonotype appeared many times. The rearrangement uses TRBV29-1 and TRBJ2-1, with TRBD2 matching over 11 bases. CDR3 length: 17 residues. Trimming cost V 7 bases and J 1 base; bases outside gene matches: 12. Germline V CDR1 and CDR2: SQVTM, ANQGSEA. The CDR3: CSADGLAGGLSYNEQFF. The CDR3 region has the DNA TGCAGCGCGGATGGCCTAGCGGGGGGACTATCCTACAATGAGCAGTTCTTC.

V and J are TRBV5-6 and TRBJ2-2, with D possibly being TRBD1 or TRBD2 (7 bases each). With 4 bases removed from V and 3 bases from J, the gap between germline ends came to 16 bases. CDR3 length: 16 amino acids. The germline CDR1 and CDR2 sequences are SGHDT and YYEEEE. DNA for the CDR3: TGTGCCAGCAGCCCCCGGGGAGGGGGCTACACCGGGGAGCTGTTTTTT. It specifies CASSPRGGGYTGELFF.

The chain links TRBV6-1 to TRBJ2-1; D uncertain. The CDR3 spans 15 residues. Looked up from germline, CDR1 is MNHNS and CDR2 is SASEGT. Trimming took off 4 bases at V and 2 bases at J, with 12 bases between the two ends. The CDR3 coding sequence is TGTGCCAGCAGTGCAGCTCAGCTAACCTACAATGAGCAGTTCTTC. This codes for CASSAAQLTYNEQFF.

This clonotype was picked up many times. CDR3 sequence reads: CASSGGTGSSYEQYF. The CDR3 region has the DNA TGTGCCAGCAGTGGTGGGACAGGGAGCTCCTACGAGCAGTACTTC. The V gene is TRBV6-1, the J gene TRBJ2-7; 9 nucleotides match TRBD1. The V gene's germline CDR1 is MNHNS and CDR2 SASEGT. This CDR3 region has 15 residues. V shed 4 bases, J shed 0 bases, and the junction held 4 bases outside the gene matches.

This clonotype was counted at least ten times. J is TRBJ1-1 and V is TRBV6-5; D not resolved. Trimming pared 6 bases from V and 5 bases from J, leaving 13 bases between. CDR1 and CDR2 (germline): MNHEY, SVGAGI. The CDR3 runs to 13 residues. CDR3 sequence: CASRRGVRTEAFF. CDR3 nucleotide sequence: TGTGCCAGCAGACGCGGCGTGAGAACTGAAGCTTTCTTT.

A few counts support this clonotype. The rearrangement uses TRBV6-1 and TRBJ1-4; 12 nucleotides match TRBD1. The junction had 4 bases not matched to a gene; V was cut back by 7 bases and J by 7 bases. From germline, CDR1 is MNHNS and CDR2 SASEGT. The CDR3 sequence is 14 residues long. The DNA of the CDR3 is TGTGCCAGCAACCCGGGACAGGGGGCTGAAAAACTGTTTTTT. Its protein product is CASNPGQGAEKLFF.

This clonotype was recorded at least ten times. This chain joins TRBV3-1 and TRBJ2-2; no reliable D call. There are 15 residues in the CDR3. Trimming pared 1 base from V and 0 bases from J, leaving 6 bases between. CDR1 and CDR2 (germline): LGHDT, YNNKEL (reference sequence). The CDR3 reads CASSQGSANTGELFF. The CDR3 DNA reads TGTGCCAGCAGCCAAGGCAGCGCGAACACCGGGGAGCTGTTTTTT.

This clonotype has a count of ten or more. The V and J genes are TRBV6-2 or TRBV6-3 and TRBJ1-4, with no clear D. This CDR3 is 17 amino acids long. V was shortened by 4 bases and J by 0 bases, with 15 bases between the two germline ends. Germline assignment: CDR1 MNHEY and CDR2 SVGEGT. In DNA form, the CDR3 reads TGTGCCAGCAGTTCCCGGAGGACCGATGCAACTAATGAAAAACTGTTTTTT. Residues: CASSSRRTDATNEKLFF.

This clonotype came up a few times. The chain joins TRBV6-6 to TRBJ2-3; D gene uncertain. Per germline, CDR1 MNHNY and CDR2 SVGAGI (reference sequence). V lost 0 bases to trimming and J lost 0 bases, with 10 bases between them. The CDR3 is 16 amino acids. In nucleotides, the CDR3 is TGTGCCAGCAGTTACTCGATTTTGAGGAGCACAGATACGCAGTATTTT. Its translation is CASSYSILRSTDTQYF.

This clonotype came up many times. This CDR3 reads CASSNRSQTGFAVGYTF. The CDR3 nucleotides are TGTGCCAGCAGTAACCGATCCCAAACAGGGTTTGCTGTTGGCTACACCTTC. This chain links TRBV6-5 with TRBJ1-2; tentatively, D is TRBD1 (6 bases). Germline CDR1 reads MNHEY; CDR2 reads SVGAGI. The CDR3 sequence is 17 residues long. The V and J ends lost 5 bases and 7 bases respectively, with 26 bases between them.

The rearrangement uses TRBV29-1 and TRBJ2-7; 11 bases are a match to TRBD1. CDR1 is SQVTM and CDR2 is ANQGSEA in the germline V gene. CDR3 length: 14 residues. J was trimmed by 6 bases and V by 8 bases; bases with no gene match: 12. The CDR3 region is CSPRSGTGGIEQYF. The DNA of the CDR3 is TGCAGCCCACGTTCCGGGACAGGGGGTATCGAGCAGTACTTC.

This clonotype was counted many times. V is TRBV12-3 or TRBV12-4 and J is TRBJ1-4; D remains unclear. V gave up 2 bases and J gave up 10 bases, with 20 bases separating them. There are 16 residues in the CDR3. CDR3 protein: CASSLPAWKGLIKLFF. The DNA for the CDR3 is TGTGCCAGCAGTTTACCAGCGTGGAAGGGCCTAATAAAACTGTTTTTT.

This clonotype came up many times. The CDR3 loop is CSALLAGDEQYF. The CDR3 bases are TGCAGTGCTTTACTAGCGGGGGACGAGCAGTACTTC. The chain uses TRBV20-1 and TRBJ2-7, with 11 bases identical to TRBD2. The CDR3 spans 12 residues. V lost 5 bases and J lost 5; bases outside the gene matches: 2. Looked up from germline, CDR1 is DFQATT and CDR2 is SNEGSKA (reference sequence).

This clonotype was found a few times. The gene calls are TRBV3-1 and TRBJ2-1, with TRBD2 as a possible D gene (6 bases). V was cut by 4 bases and J by 3 bases, with 13 bases left in between. Germline-derived CDR1 and CDR2 are LGHDT and YNNKEL (reference sequence). The length of the CDR3 is 15 residues. The CDR3 here is CASSRGVGVYNEQFF. Written as DNA, the CDR3 is TGTGCCAGCAGCCGGGGGGTGGGGGTCTACAATGAGCAGTTCTTC.

This clonotype was counted many times. This chain connects TRBV1 to TRBJ2-1; TRBD2 is the table's D call, not checked against the DNA. TRBV1 corresponds to a pseudogene. The CDR3 totals 18 residues. The DNA for the CDR3 is TGCACCAGCAGCCAAGATCTGGCTAGCGGGAGCTCCTACAATGAGCAGTTCTTC. This sequence encodes CTSSQDLASGSSYNEQFF.